These 25 T cell receptor beta chains were all obtained from the same sample, sequenced in a study of blood T cells in healthy people across ages. Next came a second PCR, run for about 7 to 12 cycles, which used a sample-barcoded 5' primer along with a J-beta primer mix. TCRdb fed the 5' RACE reads into MiXCR, producing one record per CDR3 protein. Counted here are under 1,100,000 distinct CDR3 sequences, 20% to 25% occurring once; the ten biggest clones make up around 0.75%. The sample was also reused in another study, on T cells of mothers and their children.

The sequenced sample consisted of blood. These TCRs come from a girl aged 2 to 9 in good health.

This clonotype has only a few counts. CDR3 in DNA: TGTGCCAGCAGCTTAATGTTAGCGGGTCCATACGAGCAGTACTTC. It codes for CASSLMLAGPYEQYF. The chain carries TRBV7-3 and TRBJ2-7; 7 bases map to TRBD2. Trimming removed 1 base from V and 4 bases from J; junction bases left unmatched: 7. The germline CDR1 and CDR2 sequences are SGHTA and FQGTGA. The length of the CDR3 is 15 residues.

This clonotype was seen more than once but under ten times. This chain links TRBV5-5 with TRBJ1-2; a possible D gene is TRBD1 (5 bases). Germline V CDR1 and CDR2: SGHKS, YYEKEE (reference sequence). V lost 2 bases, J lost 6 bases, and 14 bases lay in between. This CDR3 spans 14 amino acids. CDR3 residues: CASSLIPGGDGYTF. As DNA, the CDR3 is TGTGCCAGCAGCTTAATTCCGGGGGGGGATGGCTACACCTTC.

This clonotype was detected only a few times. V gene TRBV7-2 combines with J gene TRBJ2-5, with D possibly TRBD1 on 8 matching bases. The end of the DNA aligns better with TRBJ2-7, so the J call may be wrong. The CDR3 sequence is 13 residues long. Germline loops: CDR1 SGHTA, CDR2 FQGNSA. CDR3 region: CASSPQGGREQYF. The CDR3 DNA sequence: TGTGCCAGCAGCCCACAGGGGGGGCGCGAGCAGTACTTC.

This clonotype was picked up a small number of times. V gene TRBV6-1 combines with J gene TRBJ2-2, with no clear D. This CDR3 is built from 16 residues. Per the germline V gene, CDR1 is MNHNS and CDR2 is SASEGT. V was shortened by 2 bases and J by 5 bases, with 15 bases between the two germline ends. The chain's CDR3 is CASSERVVTGTGELFF. The CDR3 DNA follows: TGTGCCAGCAGTGAAAGGGTAGTAACGGGTACCGGGGAGCTGTTTTTT.

In its sample, this clonotype was seen a few times. J is TRBJ2-4 and V is TRBV4-1; D call uncertain. The CDR3 covers 16 residues. Germline V gene lookup returns CDR1 MGHRA and CDR2 YSYEKL. With 0 bases removed from V and 7 bases from J, the gap between germline ends came to 16 bases. This CDR3 is CASSQDSRRPNNIQYF. DNA of the CDR3: TGCGCCAGCAGCCAAGATTCAAGAAGACCTAACAACATTCAGTACTTC.

This clonotype was observed a handful of times. The V and J genes are TRBV29-1 and TRBJ2-1; possibly TRBD1 for D (6 bases). This CDR3 is built from 15 residues. Between the trimmed V and J ends, which lost 2 bases and 4 bases, there was a span of 15 bases. Germline assignment: CDR1 SQVTM and CDR2 ANQGSEA. CDR3 protein: CSVELRTEIYNEQFF. CDR3 bases: TGCAGCGTTGAACTTCGGACAGAAATTTACAATGAGCAGTTCTTC.

This clonotype was counted only a few times. V gene TRBV7-2 combines with J gene TRBJ1-2; TRBD1 is a possible D gene (5 bases). Germline lookup yields CDR1 SGHTA and CDR2 FQGNSA. This CDR3 is built from 14 residues. Trimming removed 0 bases at V and 2 bases at J, with 7 bases between. Written as DNA, the CDR3 is TGTGCCAGCAGCTTAGCCCGGGGCAACTATGGCTACACCTTC. It translates to CASSLARGNYGYTF. The variable domain in full, with the rest retrieved from reference TRBV7-2 and TRBJ1-2, is GAGVSQSPSNKVTEKGKDVELRCDPISGHTALYWYRQSLGQGLEFLIYFQGNSAPDKSGLPSDRFSAERTGGSVSTLTIQRTQQEDSAVYLCASSLARGNYGYTFGSGTRLTVV.

V gene TRBV28 combines with J gene TRBJ1-1; possibly TRBD1 for D (5 bases). CDR3 length: 15 amino acids. Germline loops: CDR1 MDHEN, CDR2 SYDVKM. V dropped 3 bases and J dropped 0 bases, with 11 bases sitting between them. CDR3 DNA sequence: TGTGCCAGCAGTTTTATTCAGGGAATGAACACTGAAGCTTTCTTT. Its translation is CASSFIQGMNTEAFF.

There are a few counts of this clonotype. V gene TRBV9 combines with J gene TRBJ2-7, with D unclear. This CDR3 has 13 residues. The V end was cut by 3 bases, the J end by 5 bases, with 12 bases between. Germline assignment: CDR1 SGDLS and CDR2 YYNGEE. In DNA form, the CDR3 reads TGTGCCAGCAGCGCTTACGGAAGTGACGAGCAGTACTTC. Translation gives CASSAYGSDEQYF. Full variable domain (outside the CDR3, taken from reference TRBV9 and TRBJ2-7): DSGVTQTPKHLITATGQRVTLRCSPRSGDLSVYWYQQSLDQGLQFLIQYYNGEERAKGNILERFSAQQFPDLHSELNLSSLELGDSALYFCASSAYGSDEQYFGPGTRLTVT.

This clonotype was counted only a few times. The J gene is TRBJ2-7, the V gene TRBV28, with D perhaps TRBD1 (6 bases). Trimming shortened V by 5 bases and J by 7 bases, and 18 bases separated the two germline ends. Germline V gives CDR1 MDHEN, CDR2 SYDVKM. The CDR3 sequence is 14 residues long. In DNA, the CDR3 is TGTGCCAGCAGTCGAGTGTACAGGGATGATGAGCAGTACTTC. Its protein is CASSRVYRDDEQYF.

Only a few counts were recorded for this clonotype. A junction end diverges from the germline sequence, so it may reflect a read error. The chain couples TRBV6-1 to TRBJ2-5, with D possibly called TRBD1 or TRBD2 (5 bases each). Germline CDR1 reads MNHNS; CDR2 reads SASEGT. CDR3 length equals 12 residues. This CDR3 is CASSEIGATRFF. CDR3 DNA: TGTGCCAGCAGTGAAATCGGGGCTACGAGGTTCTTC.

This clonotype was detected a few times. The chain carries TRBV28 and TRBJ2-5; D is uncertain. The V end was cut by 6 bases, the J end by 5 bases, with 7 bases between. CDR1 and CDR2 from the germline V gene are MDHEN and SYDVKM. This CDR3 spans 11 amino acids. CDR3 region: CASSIRETQYF. DNA for the CDR3: TGTGCCAGCAGCATTCGGGAGACCCAGTACTTC.

This clonotype was found a few times. The genes are TRBV6-5 and TRBJ2-5, with no clear D. Germline V lookup: CDR1 MNHEY, CDR2 SVGAGI. V was clipped by 6 bases and J by 5 bases, with 16 bases between them. The CDR3 is 14 amino acids. This chain's CDR3 is CASSQSRGGETQYF. The CDR3 DNA follows: TGTGCCAGCAGCCAATCGCGAGGCGGCGAGACCCAGTACTTC.

A few counts support this clonotype. The chain links TRBV24-1 to TRBJ2-5; D possibly matches TRBD1 or TRBD2 (5 bases each). V was cut by 0 bases and J by 2 bases, with 15 bases left in between. This CDR3 is 17 amino acids long. Germline CDR1 reads KGHDR; CDR2 reads SFDVKD. This chain's CDR3 is CATSDLYGGLLQETQYF. Written as DNA, the CDR3 is TGTGCCACCAGTGATTTGTATGGGGGTCTATTACAAGAGACCCAGTACTTC.

This clonotype has just a few counts. The gene calls are TRBV7-8 and TRBJ2-5, with 10 bases that match TRBD2. The end of the DNA aligns better with TRBJ2-7, so the J call may be wrong. The CDR3 is made up of 15 amino acids. The germline CDR1 and CDR2 sequences are SGHVS and FQNEAQ. CDR3 DNA: TGTGCCAGCACTGAGGCGCTAGCGGGGGACTACGAGCAGTACTTC. Its protein is CASTEALAGDYEQYF.

The chain carries TRBV10-3 and TRBJ2-1; D gene ambiguous. The germline V gene has CDR1 ENHRY and CDR2 SYGVKD. CDR3 length equals 12 residues. The ends were cut back, 3 bases at V and 6 bases at J, with 6 bases in the middle. CDR3 DNA sequence: TGTGCCATCAGTGACTACGCCAATGAGCAGTTCTTC. The encoded protein is CAISDYANEQFF.

V is TRBV7-2 and J is TRBJ2-5; TRBD2 matches 10 bases. Germline CDR1 and CDR2: SGHTA and FQGNSA. The trim removed 8 bases at V and 1 base at J, leaving 13 bases unmatched. This CDR3 has 17 amino acids. The CDR3 loop reads CASGWALAGGLQETQYF. The CDR3 bases are TGTGCCAGCGGCTGGGCCTTAGCGGGAGGACTCCAAGAGACCCAGTACTTC.

V usage is TRBV12-3 or TRBV12-4 and J usage is TRBJ1-2, with 7 bases that match TRBD1. CDR3 size: 14 residues. V gave up 7 bases and J gave up 1 base; unmatched junction bases: 6. CDR3 DNA: TGTGCCAGCACCGACAGGGAGAGTAACTATGGCTACACCTTC. This sequence encodes CASTDRESNYGYTF.

In this sample, this clonotype turned up a few times. The chain uses TRBV11-2 and TRBJ2-5, with 8 nucleotides matching TRBD2. Judging by the DNA end, TRBJ2-7 fits better; the J call may be wrong. In germline, CDR1 is SGHAT, CDR2 FQNNGV. This CDR3 has 15 amino acids. The CDR3 DNA reads as TGTGCCAGCACCTCCTCTGGGACTAGGCACTACGAGCAGTACTTC. As protein: CASTSSGTRHYEQYF.

The chain is built from TRBV11-2 and TRBJ2-4, with D uncertain. Germline CDR1 is SGHAT and CDR2 is FQNNGV. CDR3 size: 14 residues. V dropped 2 bases and J dropped 16 bases, with 21 bases sitting between them. CDR3 residues: CASSLRTAKNIRYF. The CDR3 DNA reads TGTGCCAGCAGCTTAAGGACCGCGAAAAACATTCGATACTTC.

Written as DNA, the CDR3 is TGCGCCCTCCCGGGGCTAGCCAAAAACATTCAGTACTTC. It yields the protein CALPGLAKNIQYF. The V and J genes are TRBV5-1 and TRBJ2-4; either TRBD1 or TRBD2 may supply D (5 bases each). V was pared by 10 bases and J by 0 bases, with 11 bases between. Germline V gene data show CDR1 as SGHRS and CDR2 as YFSETQ. CDR3 size: 13 residues.

This clonotype came up a few times. The rearrangement uses TRBV7-9 and TRBJ2-1; 12 nucleotides agree with TRBD2. The junction had 7 bases not matched to a gene; V was cut back by 5 bases and J by 5 bases. CDR3 size: 16 residues. Germline V CDR1 and CDR2: SEHNR, FQNEAQ (reference sequence). The CDR3 bases are TGTGCCAGCAGCCCGACTAGCGGGGGACATGACAATGAGCAGTTCTTC. Encoded protein: CASSPTSGGHDNEQFF.

The CDR3 is CASSLTGGHEKLFF. CDR3 sequence (DNA): TGTGCCAGCAGTTTGACAGGGGGCCATGAAAAACTGTTTTTT. J is TRBJ1-4 and V is TRBV27, with 10 bases identical to TRBD1. The CDR3 has 14 amino acids. With V trimmed by 3 bases and J by 6 bases, 1 base remained unmatched. CDR1 is MNHEY, CDR2 SMNVEV, per germline (reference sequence).

This rearrangement joins TRBV27 to TRBJ2-7; D ambiguous. Germline CDR1 and CDR2: MNHEY and SMNVEV (reference sequence). The CDR3 contains 14 residues. V was trimmed by 5 bases and J by 0 bases, leaving 11 bases between them. The CDR3 sequence: CASSTFSSSYEQYF. The CDR3, as DNA: TGTGCCAGCAGTACCTTTTCGAGCTCCTACGAGCAGTACTTC.

This clonotype was observed a few times. The chain recombines TRBV5-1 with TRBJ2-5, with D possibly matching TRBD2 (5 bases). Germline V gene lookup returns CDR1 SGHRS and CDR2 YFSETQ. This CDR3 contains 15 residues. V was trimmed by 0 bases and J by 0 bases, leaving 9 bases between them. The CDR3 sequence: CASSLGRLYQETQYF. The CDR3, as DNA: TGCGCCAGCAGCTTGGGGAGGTTGTACCAAGAGACCCAGTACTTC.